These 27 T cell receptor beta chains came from one sample sequenced in a study of blood T cell repertoires in COVID-19. Generated by immunoSEQ multiplex PCR, the TCRdb table keeps only in-frame clones and is missing some. The table lists about 170,000 clones, roughly 90% of them singletons. The sequenced sample was peripheral blood. Every receptor here comes from a man aged 30 to 45 with COVID-19, enrolled during active disease.

The V gene is TRBV7-9, the J gene TRBJ2-1; 8 nucleotides match TRBD2. J lost 2 bases, V lost 4 bases, and 4 bases had no gene match. Germline lookup yields CDR1 SEHNR and CDR2 FQNEAQ (reference sequence). This CDR3 has 15 residues. CDR3 loop: CASSSSGSTYNEQFF. The CDR3, as DNA: TGTGCCAGCAGCTCGAGCGGGAGCACCTACAATGAGCAGTTCTTC.

The V and J genes are TRBV19 and TRBJ2-2; TRBD1 aligns across 10 bases. The CDR3 totals 17 residues. CDR1 is LNHDA, CDR2 SQIVND, per germline (reference sequence). V dropped 4 bases and J dropped 2; count of bases not matched to a gene: 7. This chain's CDR3 is CASSTGTGVFNTGELFF. The CDR3, as DNA: TGTGCCAGTAGTACAGGGACAGGGGTTTTCAACACCGGGGAGCTGTTTTTT.

V gene TRBV7-2 combines with J gene TRBJ2-7; 7 bases agree with TRBD1. This CDR3 region has 15 residues. V was clipped by 5 bases and J by 5 bases; unmatched bases: 12. The germline V gene encodes CDR1 SGHTA and CDR2 FQGNSA. CDR3 residues: CASSNRDSPTHEQYF. CDR3 bases: TGTGCCAGCAGCAACCGGGACAGTCCGACCCACGAGCAGTACTTC. Filled out from reference TRBV7-2 and TRBJ2-7, the complete variable domain reads GAGVSQSPSNKVTEKGKDVELRCDPISGHTALYWYRQSLGQGLEFLIYFQGNSAPDKSGLPSDRFSAERTGGSVSTLTIQRTQQEDSAVYLCASSNRDSPTHEQYFGPGTRLTVT.

The genes are TRBV5-4 and TRBJ1-6; TRBD1 aligns across 7 bases. Germline trimming cut 4 bases from V and 0 bases from J; bases unmatched to any gene: 10. The length of the CDR3 is 18 residues. Germline CDR1 SGHNT, CDR2 YYREEE (reference sequence). The CDR3 sequence is CASSQSDRTSSYNSPLHF. The DNA for the CDR3 is TGTGCCAGCAGCCAATCGGACAGGACGAGCTCCTATAATTCACCCCTCCACTTT.

The J gene is TRBJ1-1, the V gene TRBV14; TRBD1 matches 9 bases. CDR1 is SGHDN, CDR2 FVKESK, per germline. The junction had 4 bases not matched to a gene; V was cut back by 2 bases and J by 0 bases. This CDR3 is 16 amino acids long. CDR3 sequence: CASSQTGTGMNTEAFF. The CDR3 nucleotides are TGTGCCAGCAGCCAAACCGGGACAGGGATGAACACTGAAGCTTTCTTT.

This clone was seen more than once but under ten times. This sequence joins TRBV5-5 and TRBJ2-7; D is unresolved. Trimming removed 0 bases from V and 3 bases from J, with 13 bases in between. In germline, CDR1 is SGHKS, CDR2 YYEKEE (reference sequence). This CDR3 is 15 amino acids long. The CDR3 spells CASSLVEDTRYEQYF. CDR3 coding DNA: TGTGCCAGCAGCTTGGTCGAGGATACCCGCTACGAGCAGTACTTC.

The J gene is TRBJ2-7, the V gene TRBV28; no firm D call. The V end was cut by 2 bases, the J end by 3 bases, with 5 bases between. The CDR3 totals 12 residues. Germline CDR1 and CDR2: MDHEN and SYDVKM. CDR3 in DNA: TGTGCCAGCAGTTTAAACAGCTACGAGCAGTACTTC. Its protein is CASSLNSYEQYF. The full variable domain, its missing parts supplied by reference TRBV28 and TRBJ2-7, is DVKVTQSSRYLVKRTGEKVFLECVQDMDHENMFWYRQDPGLGLRLIYFSYDVKMKEKGDIPEGYSVSREKKERFSLILESASTNQTSMYLCASSLNSYEQYFGPGTRLTVT.

V gene TRBV6-5 combines with J gene TRBJ1-2; the match to TRBD1 covers 12 bases. Trimming took 7 bases from V and 7 from J; bases not matched to a gene: 7. This CDR3 has 14 amino acids. Per the germline V gene, CDR1 is MNHEY and CDR2 is SVGAGI. The CDR3 here is CASNIGTGGSGYTF. The CDR3 region has the DNA TGTGCCAGCAATATCGGGACAGGGGGCTCTGGCTACACCTTC.

J is TRBJ1-5 and V is TRBV27; D is perhaps TRBD1 (6 bases). V gave up 5 bases and J gave up 7 bases, with 12 bases separating them. The CDR3 runs 13 residues. From germline, CDR1 is MNHEY and CDR2 SMNVEV (reference sequence). CDR3 residues: CASSTGIFQPQHF. As DNA, the CDR3 is TGTGCCAGCAGTACAGGGATTTTCCAGCCCCAGCATTTT.

The rearrangement uses TRBV3-1 (or the pseudogene TRBV3-2) and TRBJ2-1, with 13 bases fitting TRBD2. The CDR3 runs to 16 residues. V dropped 6 bases and J dropped 7; count of bases not matched to a gene: 9. CDR1 and CDR2 from the germline V gene are LGHDT and YNNKEL (reference sequence). This chain's CDR3 is CASSQPGLAGLNEQFF. CDR3 bases: TGTGCCAGCAGTCAACCGGGACTAGCGGGGTTGAATGAGCAGTTCTTC.

The rearrangement uses TRBV9 and TRBJ2-5, with a tentative D call TRBD1 (6 bases). V dropped 1 base and J dropped 2 bases, with 6 bases sitting between them. The CDR3 is 13 residues long. The germline V gene encodes CDR1 SGDLS and CDR2 YYNGEE. CDR3 sequence reads: CASSVRGQETQYF. The CDR3, as DNA: TGTGCCAGCAGCGTAAGGGGGCAAGAGACCCAGTACTTC.

The rearrangement uses TRBV6-5 and TRBJ2-7; 10 bases align to TRBD1. This CDR3 contains 14 residues. Germline V gives CDR1 MNHEY, CDR2 SVGAGI. With 5 bases clipped from V and 2 bases from J, the junction kept 3 bases outside the gene matches. CDR3 nucleotide sequence: TGTGCCAGCAGTAGGGACAGGGGCACCTACGAGCAGTACTTC. Its translation: CASSRDRGTYEQYF.

The chain links TRBV5-6 to TRBJ1-6; D unresolved. CDR1 and CDR2 (germline): SGHDT, YYEEEE. The CDR3 is 12 residues long. Trimming left V 1 base short and J 8 bases short, with 4 bases between. The CDR3 reads CASSLQDSPLHF. The CDR3 DNA reads as TGTGCCAGCAGCTTGCAGGATTCACCCCTCCACTTT.

The V call is TRBV7-6, the J call TRBJ2-2; unclear D gene. Between the trimmed V and J ends, which lost 2 bases and 1 base, there was a span of 8 bases. Per the germline V gene, CDR1 is SGHVS and CDR2 is FNYEAQ. The CDR3 runs 15 residues. The CDR3 region is CASSLLGRNTGELFF. The CDR3 DNA follows: TGTGCCAGCAGCTTATTGGGCAGGAACACCGGGGAGCTGTTTTTT.

This chain connects TRBV4-3 to TRBJ2-7; 8 bases fit TRBD1. This CDR3 comprises 15 residues. The V segment lost 4 bases and the J segment 0 bases; nucleotides outside the gene matches: 5. Germline lookup yields CDR1 LGHNA and CDR2 YSLEER. CDR3 bases: TGCGCCAGCAGCCTTCGACAGGGGATCTCCTACGAGCAGTACTTC. It codes for CASSLRQGISYEQYF.

This chain uses TRBV27 with TRBJ1-6; D uncertain. The CDR3 contains 12 residues. Germline V gene lookup returns CDR1 MNHEY and CDR2 SMNVEV (reference sequence). The V and J ends lost 4 bases and 13 bases respectively, with 11 bases between them. The CDR3 bases are TGTGCCAGCAGTTCTCCCAAAGCGCCCCTCCACTTT. This gives the protein CASSSPKAPLHF.

The chain joins TRBV7-2 to TRBJ2-1, with D uncertain. CDR1 and CDR2 (germline): SGHTA, FQGNSA. The CDR3 spans 13 residues. V was clipped by 4 bases and J by 5 bases, with 9 bases between them. CDR3 bases: TGTGCCAGCAGCTCAGAGGTAGACAATGAGCAGTTCTTC. Amino acid sequence: CASSSEVDNEQFF.

This clone was observed a single time. The chain joins TRBV5-1 to TRBJ2-7; the D gene is possibly TRBD2 (6 bases). V lost 1 base and J lost 6, with 20 bases in between. Germline V gives CDR1 SGHRS, CDR2 YFSETQ. This CDR3 is 16 amino acids long. CDR3: CASSLHGTGSLSEQYF. The DNA of the CDR3 is TGCGCCAGCAGCTTGCACGGGACTGGGAGCTTAAGCGAGCAGTACTTC.

V usage is TRBV10-1 and J usage is TRBJ1-5, with TRBD1 as a possible D gene (5 bases). The CDR3 covers 17 residues. Germline CDR1 and CDR2: WNHNN and SYGVQD (reference sequence). With 1 base removed from V and 2 bases from J, the gap between germline ends came to 15 bases. For the CDR3, the DNA is TGCGCCAGCAGTGAGTTGGTGGGGACTTGGGGCAATCAGCCCCAGCATTTT. Protein product: CASSELVGTWGNQPQHF.

This chain links TRBV9 with TRBJ1-4; 8 bases map to TRBD1. Germline assignment: CDR1 SGDLS and CDR2 YYNGEE. The CDR3 covers 17 residues. J was trimmed by 6 bases and V by 4 bases; bases with no gene match: 14. The CDR3 DNA reads TGTGCCAGCAGCATCAGACCCCAGGACAGGGAAGATGAAAAACTGTTTTTT. The encoded protein is CASSIRPQDREDEKLFF.

The chain recombines TRBV4-2 with TRBJ1-3; D is ambiguous. Per the germline V gene, CDR1 is LGHNA and CDR2 is YNFKEQ. This CDR3 region has 11 residues. The germline V and J ends were trimmed by 3 bases and 8 bases, with 5 bases remaining between them. CDR3 residues: CASSQSDTIYF. The DNA of the CDR3 is TGTGCCAGCAGCCAGAGCGACACCATATATTTT.

The chain combines TRBV13 with TRBJ1-4, with a weak D call TRBD1 (5 bases). The CDR3 runs 15 residues. Per the germline V gene, CDR1 is PRHDT and CDR2 is FYEKMQ (reference sequence). Between the trimmed V and J ends, which lost 7 bases and 7 bases, there was a span of 19 bases. DNA of the CDR3: TGTGCCAGCACCTGGAGTGTGGGGGGGAGTGAAAAACTGTTTTTT. Protein: CASTWSVGGSEKLFF. Full variable domain (missing parts from reference TRBV13 and TRBJ1-4): AAGVIQSPRHLIKEKRETATLKCYPIPRHDTVYWYQQGPGQDPQFLISFYEKMQSDKGSIPDRFSAQQFSDYHSELNMSSLELGDSALYFCASTWSVGGSEKLFFGSGTQLSVL.

This clone was detected only a few times. The chain employs TRBV7-3 and TRBJ2-6; D is uncertain. The CDR3 totals 16 residues. V was trimmed by 5 bases and J by 0 bases, leaving 11 bases between them. Germline CDR1 reads SGHTA; CDR2 reads FQGTGA. CDR3 region: CASSLDTVSGANVLTF. In DNA, the CDR3 is TGTGCCAGCAGCCTCGACACCGTCTCTGGGGCCAACGTCCTGACTTTC. The complete variable domain, with remaining parts taken from reference TRBV7-3 and TRBJ2-6, reads GAGVSQTPSNKVTEKGKYVELRCDPISGHTALYWYRQSLGQGPEFLIYFQGTGAADDSGLPNDRFFAVRPEGSVSTLKIQRTERGDSAVYLCASSLDTVSGANVLTFGAGSRLTVL.

This sequence joins TRBV4-3 and TRBJ1-2; D uncertain. There are 15 residues in the CDR3. Trimming took off 1 base at V and 3 bases at J, with 12 bases between the two ends. From germline, CDR1 is LGHNA and CDR2 YSLEER. The DNA for the CDR3 is TGCGCCAGCAGCCAAGTCGGCGGATCCTACTATGGCTACACCTTC. Protein product: CASSQVGGSYYGYTF.

This chain uses TRBV5-1 with TRBJ2-2, with 11 bases identical to TRBD2. Germline V gene data show CDR1 as SGHRS and CDR2 as YFSETQ. V dropped 1 base and J dropped 4; count of bases not matched to a gene: 0. The CDR3 runs to 15 residues. CDR3 in amino acids: CASSLLAGGTGELFF. The DNA of the CDR3 is TGCGCCAGCAGCTTGCTAGCGGGGGGCACCGGGGAGCTGTTTTTT.

The chain couples TRBV6-2 or TRBV6-3 to TRBJ1-5; 8 bases match TRBD1. CDR1 is MNHEY and CDR2 is SVGEGT in the germline V gene. The CDR3 is 16 residues long. V gave up 3 bases and J gave up 10 bases; unmatched junction bases: 14. The CDR3 sequence is CASSYDGQGAISPQHF. DNA of the CDR3: TGTGCCAGCAGTTATGACGGACAGGGAGCAATCAGCCCCCAGCATTTT.

The chain carries TRBV5-1 and TRBJ2-1; 15 bases align to TRBD2. There are 20 residues in the CDR3. The J segment lost 4 bases and the V segment lost 0 bases, leaving 11 bases of the junction unmatched. CDR1 SGHRS and CDR2 YFSETQ come from the germline V gene. This CDR3 reads CASSLAGPGLAGGDYNEQFF. The CDR3 DNA reads TGCGCCAGCAGCTTGGCGGGCCCGGGACTAGCGGGAGGCGATTACAATGAGCAGTTCTTC.